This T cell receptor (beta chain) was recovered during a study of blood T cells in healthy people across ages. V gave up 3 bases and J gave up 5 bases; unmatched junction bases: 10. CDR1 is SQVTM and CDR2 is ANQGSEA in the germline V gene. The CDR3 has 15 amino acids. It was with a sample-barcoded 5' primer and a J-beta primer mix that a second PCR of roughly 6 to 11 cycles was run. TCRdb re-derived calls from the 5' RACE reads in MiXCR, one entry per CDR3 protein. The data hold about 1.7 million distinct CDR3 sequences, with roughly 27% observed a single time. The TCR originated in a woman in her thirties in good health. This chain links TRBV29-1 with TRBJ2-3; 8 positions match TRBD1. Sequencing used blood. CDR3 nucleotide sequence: TGCAGCGTTGAGGGGTGGACAGGGATGGAAGATACGCAGTATTTT. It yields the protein CSVEGWTGMEDTQYF.